This T cell receptor beta chain is drawn from a study of blood T cells in healthy people across ages. The second PCR ran about 6 to 12 cycles with a sample-barcoded 5' primer and J-beta primers. The template-switch adaptor, which had 12 random nucleotides, put a tag on each cDNA molecule. Using its own MiXCR run on the 5' RACE reads, TCRdb lists one record per CDR3 protein. The sample contains about 1.7 million distinct CDR3 sequences, approximately 30% of which appear only once. General study findings and limits: Per-million-T-cell TCR beta diversity fell roughly linearly with age. Underestimates were what the diversity estimates from one million T cells were considered to be.

The V gene lost 4 bases and the J gene lost 6 bases, with 16 bases spanning the gap. The length of the CDR3 is 14 residues. Germline V gene sequence: CDR1 SGHVS, CDR2 FNYEAQ. A note on this clonotype: Its antigen is as yet unknown.

J is TRBJ2-7 and V is TRBV7-6, with D tentatively TRBD1 (8 bases). This TCR derives from a woman under 40 in good health. The sequenced sample was blood. This chain's CDR3 is CASSSTDREGEQYF. For the CDR3, the DNA is TGTGCCAGCAGCTCGACGGACAGGGAGGGCGAGCAGTACTTC.